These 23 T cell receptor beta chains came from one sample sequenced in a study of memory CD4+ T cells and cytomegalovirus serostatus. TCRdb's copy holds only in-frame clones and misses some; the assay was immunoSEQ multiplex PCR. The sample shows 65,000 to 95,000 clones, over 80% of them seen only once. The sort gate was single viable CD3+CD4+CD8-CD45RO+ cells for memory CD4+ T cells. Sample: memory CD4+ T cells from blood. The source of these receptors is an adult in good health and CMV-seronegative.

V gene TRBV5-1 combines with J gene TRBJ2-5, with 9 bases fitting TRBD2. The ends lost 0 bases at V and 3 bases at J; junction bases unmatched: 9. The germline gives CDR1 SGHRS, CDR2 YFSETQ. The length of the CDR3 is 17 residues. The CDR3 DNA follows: TGCGCCAGCAGCTTGGGTTTGGGCGGGGGGGCCGAAGAGACCCAGTACTTC. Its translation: CASSLGLGGGAEETQYF.

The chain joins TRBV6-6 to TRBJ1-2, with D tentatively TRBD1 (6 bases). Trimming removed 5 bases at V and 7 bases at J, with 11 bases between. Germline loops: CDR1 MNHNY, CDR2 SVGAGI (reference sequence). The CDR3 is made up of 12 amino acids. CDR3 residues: CASSPTGTGYTF. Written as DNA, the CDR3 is TGTGCCAGCAGTCCTACAGGGACTGGCTACACCTTC.

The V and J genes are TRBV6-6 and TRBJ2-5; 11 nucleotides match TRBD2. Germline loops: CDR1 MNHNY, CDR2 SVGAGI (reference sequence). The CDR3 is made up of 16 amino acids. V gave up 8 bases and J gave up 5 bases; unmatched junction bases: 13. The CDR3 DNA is TGTGCCAGCTCCGTTGGGTTAGCGGGGGGGCGGGAGACCCAGTACTTC. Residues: CASSVGLAGGRETQYF.

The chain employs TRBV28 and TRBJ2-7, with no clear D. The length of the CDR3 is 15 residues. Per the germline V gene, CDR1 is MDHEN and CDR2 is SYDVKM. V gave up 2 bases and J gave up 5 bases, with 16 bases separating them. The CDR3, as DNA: TGTGCCAGCAGTTTACCGACCACCCACTCGGACGAGCAGTACTTC. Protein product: CASSLPTTHSDEQYF.

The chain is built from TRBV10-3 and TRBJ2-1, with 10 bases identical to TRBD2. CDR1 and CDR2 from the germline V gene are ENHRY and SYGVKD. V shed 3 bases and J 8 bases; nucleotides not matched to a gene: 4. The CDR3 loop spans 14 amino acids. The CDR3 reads CAISESGGGHEQFF. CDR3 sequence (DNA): TGTGCCATCAGTGAAAGCGGGGGGGGACATGAGCAGTTCTTC.

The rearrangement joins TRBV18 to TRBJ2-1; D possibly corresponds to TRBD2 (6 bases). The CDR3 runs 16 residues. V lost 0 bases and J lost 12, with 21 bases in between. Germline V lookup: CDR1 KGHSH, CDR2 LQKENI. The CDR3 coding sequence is TGTGCCAGCTCACCACCGACGGGGGACCGCGGCTCAGGGCAGTTCTTC. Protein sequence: CASSPPTGDRGSGQFF.

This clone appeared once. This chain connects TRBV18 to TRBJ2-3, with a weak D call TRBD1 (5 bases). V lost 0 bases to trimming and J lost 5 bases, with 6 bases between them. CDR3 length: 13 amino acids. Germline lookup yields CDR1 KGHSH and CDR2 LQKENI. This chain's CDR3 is CASSPPGQDTQYF. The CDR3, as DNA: TGTGCCAGCTCACCACCGGGGCAAGATACGCAGTATTTT.

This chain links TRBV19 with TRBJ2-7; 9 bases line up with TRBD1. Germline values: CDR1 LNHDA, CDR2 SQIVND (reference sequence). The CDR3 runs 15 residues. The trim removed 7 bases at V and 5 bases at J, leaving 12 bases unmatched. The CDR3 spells CASTRRGTGPHEQYF. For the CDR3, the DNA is TGTGCCAGTACAAGGAGAGGGACAGGGCCCCACGAGCAGTACTTC.

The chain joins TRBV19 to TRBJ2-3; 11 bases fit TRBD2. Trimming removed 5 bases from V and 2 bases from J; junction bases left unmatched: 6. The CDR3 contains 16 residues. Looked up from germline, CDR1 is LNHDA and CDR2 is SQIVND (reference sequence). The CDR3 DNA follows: TGTGCCAGTAGTTTCGGGACTAGCGGTTACACAGATACGCAGTATTTT. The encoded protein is CASSFGTSGYTDTQYF.

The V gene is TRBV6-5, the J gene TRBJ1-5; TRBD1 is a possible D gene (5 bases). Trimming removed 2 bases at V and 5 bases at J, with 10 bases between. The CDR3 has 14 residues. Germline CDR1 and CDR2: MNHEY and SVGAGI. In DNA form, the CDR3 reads TGTGCCAGCAGTTACGACAGCAACCATCAGCCCCAGCATTTT. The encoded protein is CASSYDSNHQPQHF.

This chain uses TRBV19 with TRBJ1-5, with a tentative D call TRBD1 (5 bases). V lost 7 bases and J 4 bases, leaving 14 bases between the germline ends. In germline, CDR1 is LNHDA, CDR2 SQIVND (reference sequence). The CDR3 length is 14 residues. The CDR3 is CASTLKGLNQPQHF. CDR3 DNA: TGTGCCAGTACCTTAAAGGGGTTAAATCAGCCCCAGCATTTT.

This CDR3 is CASSPVAGGTEAFF. The CDR3 DNA reads TGTGCCAGCTCACCGGTGGCAGGGGGGACTGAAGCTTTCTTT. This chain joins TRBV18 and TRBJ1-1, with 7 bases aligning to TRBD1. Germline V gives CDR1 KGHSH, CDR2 LQKENI. With 3 bases clipped from V and 5 bases from J, the junction kept 6 bases outside the gene matches. The CDR3 is made up of 14 amino acids.

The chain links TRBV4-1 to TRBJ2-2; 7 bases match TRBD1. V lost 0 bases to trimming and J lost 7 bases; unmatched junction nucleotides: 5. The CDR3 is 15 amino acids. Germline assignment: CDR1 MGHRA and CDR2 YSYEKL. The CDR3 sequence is CASSQENRGHGELFF. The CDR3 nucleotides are TGCGCCAGCAGCCAAGAGAACAGGGGACACGGGGAGCTGTTTTTT.

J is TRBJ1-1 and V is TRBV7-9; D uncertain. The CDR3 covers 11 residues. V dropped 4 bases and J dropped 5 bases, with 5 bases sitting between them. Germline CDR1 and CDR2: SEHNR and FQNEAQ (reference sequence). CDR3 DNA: TGTGCCAGCAGCTCCTTAACTGAAGCTTTCTTT. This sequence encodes CASSSLTEAFF.

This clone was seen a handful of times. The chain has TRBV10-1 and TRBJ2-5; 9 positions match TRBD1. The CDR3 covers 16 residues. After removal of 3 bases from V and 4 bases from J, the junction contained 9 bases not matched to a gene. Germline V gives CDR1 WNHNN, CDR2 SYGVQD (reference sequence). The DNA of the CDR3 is TGCGCCAGCAGTGACTCGGGACAGGGTTTGGGAGAGACCCAGTACTTC. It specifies CASSDSGQGLGETQYF.

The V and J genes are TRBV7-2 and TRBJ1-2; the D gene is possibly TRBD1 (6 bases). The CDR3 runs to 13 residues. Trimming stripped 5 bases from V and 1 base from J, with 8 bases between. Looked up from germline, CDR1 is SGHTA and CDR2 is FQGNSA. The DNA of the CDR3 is TGTGCCAGCAGCGGGGACAATAACTATGGCTACACCTTC. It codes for CASSGDNNYGYTF.

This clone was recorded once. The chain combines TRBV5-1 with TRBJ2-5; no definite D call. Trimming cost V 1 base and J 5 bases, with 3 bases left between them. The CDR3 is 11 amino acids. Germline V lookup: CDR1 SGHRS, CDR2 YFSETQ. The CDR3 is CASSLRETQYF. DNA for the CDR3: TGCGCCAGCAGCTTGCGGGAGACCCAGTACTTC.

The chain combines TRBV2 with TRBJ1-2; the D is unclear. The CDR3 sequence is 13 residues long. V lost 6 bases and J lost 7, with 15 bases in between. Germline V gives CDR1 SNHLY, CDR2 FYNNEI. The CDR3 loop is CASRAGSQFGYTF. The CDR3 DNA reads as TGTGCCAGCAGGGCCGGGTCCCAATTTGGCTACACCTTC.

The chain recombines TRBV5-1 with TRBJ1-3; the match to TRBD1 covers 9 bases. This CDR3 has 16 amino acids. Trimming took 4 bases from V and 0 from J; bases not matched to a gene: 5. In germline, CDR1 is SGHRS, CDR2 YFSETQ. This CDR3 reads CASSGGTGNSGNTIYF. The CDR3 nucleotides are TGCGCCAGCAGCGGTGGGACAGGGAACTCTGGAAACACCATATATTTT.

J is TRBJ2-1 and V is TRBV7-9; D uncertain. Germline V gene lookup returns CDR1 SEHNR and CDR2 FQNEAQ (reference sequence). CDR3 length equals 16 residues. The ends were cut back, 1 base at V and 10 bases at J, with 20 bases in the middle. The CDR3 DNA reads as TGTGCCAGCAGCTTAGTCGAGCGAACCCGGGCGGTAGAGCAGTTCTTC. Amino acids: CASSLVERTRAVEQFF.

Written as DNA, the CDR3 is TGTGCCAGCAGCTTAGCGGGGGGAACAGATACGCAGTATTTT. Translating it yields CASSLAGGTDTQYF. The chain is built from TRBV7-2 and TRBJ2-3; perhaps TRBD2 as D (6 bases). With 0 bases removed from V and 3 bases from J, the gap between germline ends came to 7 bases. The CDR3 sequence is 14 residues long. The V gene's germline CDR1 is SGHTA and CDR2 FQGNSA.

Here the CDR3 reads CATGTANQPQHF. CDR3 DNA sequence: TGTGCCACCGGGACTGCCAACCAGCCCCAGCATTTT. The rearrangement joins TRBV2 to TRBJ1-5; perhaps TRBD1 as D (5 bases). This CDR3 is built from 12 residues. Germline lookup yields CDR1 SNHLY and CDR2 FYNNEI. Trimming left V 10 bases short and J 7 bases short, with 14 bases between.

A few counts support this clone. The CDR3 DNA is TGCGCCAGCAGGTTTGCAGGGGCAATCGGGGAGCAGTACTTC. This translates into CASRFAGAIGEQYF. The gene calls are TRBV5-1 and TRBJ2-7, with a possible D match to TRBD1 (6 bases). The length of the CDR3 is 14 residues. Germline assignment: CDR1 SGHRS and CDR2 YFSETQ. The V and J ends lost 5 bases and 7 bases respectively, with 19 bases between them.